What follows are 12 T cell receptor beta chains derived from one specimen sequenced in a study of T cell repertoires in cytomegalovirus infection. MiXCR was run by TCRdb on the reads, yielding one entry per CDR3 protein. The data hold fewer than 1,000,000 distinct CDR3 sequences, with approximately 33% observed a single time. Their cognate antigens are unknown. The sample here was cultured CD8+ T cells from PBMCs, taken from culture after CMV antigen stimulation. The receptors stem from a human donor in good health (CMV status not recorded). Some clones in this sample may be carry-over from other donors' samples.

This sequence joins TRBV7-6 and TRBJ2-7, with D possibly TRBD1 on 6 matching bases. V was clipped by 1 base and J by 3 bases, with 13 bases between them. The CDR3 totals 15 residues. Germline V gene lookup returns CDR1 SGHVS and CDR2 FNYEAQ. CDR3 in amino acids: CASSLVQGNHYEQYF. CDR3 DNA sequence: TGTGCCAGCAGCTTAGTGCAGGGGAACCACTACGAGCAGTACTTC.

The chain is built from TRBV20-1 and TRBJ2-7; 10 bases are a match to TRBD1. The junction had 11 bases not matched to a gene; V was cut back by 3 bases and J by 0 bases. This CDR3 region has 17 residues. Germline V CDR1 and CDR2: DFQATT, SNEGSKA (reference sequence). For the CDR3, the DNA is TGCAGTGCTAGTAGACAGGGGGCCTCGGCGAACTCCTACGAGCAGTACTTC. Translated, it gives CSASRQGASANSYEQYF.

This clonotype was seen at least ten times. The J gene is TRBJ2-7, the V gene TRBV7-6, with D tentatively TRBD1 (6 bases). Germline V gene data show CDR1 as SGHVS and CDR2 as FNYEAQ. V was pared by 5 bases and J by 2 bases, with 28 bases between. The CDR3 has 19 residues. CDR3 amino acids: CASSPLGGQLIWSAYEQYF. The CDR3 region has the DNA TGTGCCAGCAGCCCCCTTGGGGGACAATTAATTTGGTCCGCCTACGAGCAGTACTTC.

The J gene is TRBJ2-3, the V gene TRBV12-3 or TRBV12-4; D not resolved. This CDR3 is built from 14 residues. The V end lost 1 base, the J end lost 11 bases, and 16 bases lay between the germline ends. This CDR3 reads CASSLGGPLLKQYF. In DNA form, the CDR3 reads TGTGCCAGCAGTTTAGGCGGCCCCCTTTTAAAGCAGTATTTT.

This clonotype appeared many times. The chain employs TRBV7-9 and TRBJ1-2; 9 bases fit TRBD1. CDR3 size: 16 residues. Unmatched junction bases numbered 11, after V lost 4 bases and J lost 5 bases. CDR1 is SEHNR, CDR2 FQNEAQ, per germline (reference sequence). The CDR3 sequence: CASSSRRTGASYGYTF. For the CDR3, the DNA is TGTGCCAGCAGCTCCAGGCGGACAGGGGCATCATATGGCTACACCTTC.

The chain couples TRBV4-3 to TRBJ1-4; 11 bases agree with TRBD1. Trimming cost V 4 bases and J 7 bases; bases outside gene matches: 11. The CDR3 extends over 17 amino acids. The germline gives CDR1 LGHNA, CDR2 YSLEER. The CDR3 DNA follows: TGCGCCAGCAGCCGTCCCGGGACAGGGGGTGAGGCTGAAAAACTGTTTTTT. Translation gives CASSRPGTGGEAEKLFF.

V gene TRBV7-3 combines with J gene TRBJ1-2; 7 bases agree with TRBD1. The germline CDR1 and CDR2 sequences are SGHTA and FQGTGA. This CDR3 has 15 amino acids. J gave up 7 bases and V 4 bases, and 12 bases lay outside the gene matches. Here the CDR3 reads CASSSLQGAGGGYTF. CDR3 nucleotide sequence: TGTGCCAGCAGCTCGCTTCAGGGAGCAGGGGGTGGCTACACCTTC.

Concerning this clonotype itself: A much larger clone sits a single nucleotide away, making a read error possible. The CDR3 protein is CASTDRVVNERFF. The CDR3 DNA is TGTGCCAGCACTGACAGGGTGGTCAATGAGCGGTTCTTC. This chain joins TRBV7-8 and TRBJ2-1; TRBD1 aligns across 7 bases. Germline values: CDR1 SGHVS, CDR2 FQNEAQ. CDR3 size: 13 residues.

There are a few counts of this clonotype. Here the CDR3 reads CASSPASGEIIANYGYTF. In nucleotides, the CDR3 is TGTGCCAGCAGCCCCGCCTCGGGAGAGATTATAGCTAACTATGGCTACACCTTC. V usage is TRBV3-1 and J usage is TRBJ1-2, with no clear D. CDR1 and CDR2 (germline): LGHDT, YNNKEL (reference sequence). V dropped 4 bases and J dropped 0 bases, with 21 bases sitting between them. The CDR3 consists of 18 residues. Full variable domain (missing parts from reference TRBV3-1 and TRBJ1-2): DTAVSQTPKYLVTQMGNDKSIKCEQNLGHDTMYWYKQDSKKFLKIMFSYNNKELIINETVPNRFSPKSPDKAHLNLHINSLELGDSAVYFCASSPASGEIIANYGYTFGSGTRLTVV.

V gene TRBV2 combines with J gene TRBJ2-7; D might be TRBD2 (5 bases). Germline CDR1 reads SNHLY; CDR2 reads FYNNEI. The CDR3 has 13 residues. Trimming pared 4 bases from V and 7 bases from J, leaving 14 bases between. The chain's CDR3 is CASSAGLSWEQYV. In DNA, the CDR3 is TGTGCCAGCAGTGCCGGACTGTCGTGGGAGCAGTACGTC.

The V call is TRBV5-5, the J call TRBJ1-1; D unclear. The CDR3 is 13 amino acids. V was cut by 0 bases and J by 5 bases, with 8 bases left in between. Looked up from germline, CDR1 is SGHKS and CDR2 is YYEKEE (reference sequence). CDR3 loop: CASSLVGLTEAFF. The CDR3 DNA follows: TGTGCCAGCAGCTTGGTAGGGCTGACTGAAGCTTTCTTT.

The chain combines TRBV12-3 or TRBV12-4 with TRBJ1-6, with TRBD1 matching over 11 bases. V gave up 2 bases and J gave up 10 bases; unmatched junction bases: 7. This CDR3 is built from 16 residues. The CDR3 coding sequence is TGTGCCAGCAGTTTAAATGTGGGACAGGGGGACTCACCCCTCCACTTT. Its translation: CASSLNVGQGDSPLHF.